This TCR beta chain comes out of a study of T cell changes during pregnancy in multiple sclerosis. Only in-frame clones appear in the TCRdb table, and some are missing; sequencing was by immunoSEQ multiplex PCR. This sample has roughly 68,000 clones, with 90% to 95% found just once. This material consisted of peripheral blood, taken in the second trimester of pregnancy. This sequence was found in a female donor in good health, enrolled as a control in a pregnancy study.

The CDR3, as DNA: TGTGCCAGCAGTTTATCAGCCGTTGGGGGCCTCCCCTATGGCTACACCTTC. It is translated as CASSLSAVGGLPYGYTF. This sequence joins TRBV27 and TRBJ1-2; D may be TRBD1 (6 bases). The CDR3 is 17 residues long. Germline lookup yields CDR1 MNHEY and CDR2 SMNVEV (reference sequence). Trimming pared 0 bases from V and 4 bases from J, leaving 18 bases between.